The TCR beta chain described here comes from a study of cytomegalovirus exposure and HLA in healthy donors. Primers included in the PCR were 60 Vbeta and 13 Jbeta primers. TCRdb keeps only in-frame clones here, not all; method: immunoSEQ multiplex PCR. The sample holds roughly 130,000 clones, around 79% seen once. The trim removed 0 bases at V and 7 bases at J, leaving 6 bases unmatched. CDR3 size: 15 residues. Germline V CDR1 and CDR2: SGHRS, YFSETQ. The genes are TRBV5-1 and TRBJ2-1; 8 bases align to TRBD2. The clonotype comes from a woman in her forties in good health and CMV-seropositive. Sequencing input: PBMCs. The CDR3 bases are TGCGCCAGCAGCTTGGACCTCCCGGGGGGGAATGAGCAGTTCTTC. Its protein is CASSLDLPGGNEQFF.